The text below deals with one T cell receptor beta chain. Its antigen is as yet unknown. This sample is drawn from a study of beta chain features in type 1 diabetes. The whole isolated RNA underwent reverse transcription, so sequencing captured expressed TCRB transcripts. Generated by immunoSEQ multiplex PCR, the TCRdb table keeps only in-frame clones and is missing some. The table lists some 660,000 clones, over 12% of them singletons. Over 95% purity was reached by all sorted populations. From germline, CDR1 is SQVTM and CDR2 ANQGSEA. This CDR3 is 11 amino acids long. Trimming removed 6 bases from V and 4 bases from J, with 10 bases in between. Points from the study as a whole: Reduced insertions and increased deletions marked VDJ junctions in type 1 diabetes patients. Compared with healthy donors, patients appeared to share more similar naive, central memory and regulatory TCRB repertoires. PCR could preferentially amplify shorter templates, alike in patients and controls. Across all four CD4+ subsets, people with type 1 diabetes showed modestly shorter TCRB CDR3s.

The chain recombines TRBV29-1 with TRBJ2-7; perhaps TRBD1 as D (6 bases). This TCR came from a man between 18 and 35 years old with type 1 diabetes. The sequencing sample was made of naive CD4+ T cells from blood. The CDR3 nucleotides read TGCAGCGTCGGGACACTATACGAGCAGTACTTC. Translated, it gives CSVGTLYEQYF.